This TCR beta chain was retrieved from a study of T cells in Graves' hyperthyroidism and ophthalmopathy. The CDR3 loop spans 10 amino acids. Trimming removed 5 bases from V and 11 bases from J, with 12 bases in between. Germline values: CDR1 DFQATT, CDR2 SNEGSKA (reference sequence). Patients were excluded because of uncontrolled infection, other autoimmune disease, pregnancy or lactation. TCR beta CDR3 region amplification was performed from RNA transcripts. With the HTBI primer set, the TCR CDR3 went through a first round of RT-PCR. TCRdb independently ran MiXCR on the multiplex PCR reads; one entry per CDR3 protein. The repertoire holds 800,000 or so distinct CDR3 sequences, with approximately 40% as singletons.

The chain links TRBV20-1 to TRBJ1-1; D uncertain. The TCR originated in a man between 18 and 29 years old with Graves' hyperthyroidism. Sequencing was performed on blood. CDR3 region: CSALTREAFF. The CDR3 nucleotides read TGCAGTGCTTTGACAAGGGAGGCTTTCTTT.